This TCR beta chain was recorded in a study of tumor-infiltrating lymphocytes in localized non-small cell lung cancer. Profiling relied on immunoSEQ multiplex PCR, and the TCRdb table lists in-frame clones only, not all of them. The sample comprises about 6,000 clones, 76% of which are singletons, and 5% to 6.5% rests with the top ten. Points from the study as a whole: No T-cell fraction difference was seen between IM1 and IM2 tumors.

This CDR3 is built from 13 residues. V lost 0 bases and J lost 12, with 14 bases in between. CDR1 MNHNS and CDR2 SASEGT come from the germline V gene. Comments on this clone: The antigen is not known.

The rearrangement joins TRBV6-1 to TRBJ1-2; D may be TRBD1 (5 bases). Sequenced: lung tumor tissue. The TCR was taken from a human donor with non-small cell lung cancer. The CDR3 DNA follows: TGTGCCAGCAGTGAAGCGGGACGGCTGGTGGACACCTTC. It specifies CASSEAGRLVDTF.